This entry lists 15 T cell receptor beta chains sequenced from one sample in a study of blood T cell repertoires in COVID-19. Libraries were prepared by immunoSEQ multiplex PCR; TCRdb keeps only in-frame clonotypes and omits some of them. The sample carries roughly 160,000 clones, roughly 84% recorded once. Sequences were obtained from peripheral blood. Source of these receptors: a woman of 80 years or more with active or convalescent COVID-19.

This clone was picked up one time. Other nucleotide sequences from this sample produce the same CDR3. V and J are TRBV5-6 and TRBJ2-7; D not certain. The CDR3 is made up of 12 amino acids. Germline V CDR1 and CDR2: SGHDT, YYEEEE. Deletions cut 0 bases from V and 2 bases from J, with 3 bases between. The DNA for the CDR3 is TGTGCCAGCAGCTTGGGTACCTACGAGCAGTACTTC. Residues: CASSLGTYEQYF. The complete variable domain, with remaining parts taken from reference TRBV5-6 and TRBJ2-7, reads DAGVTQSPTHLIKTRGQQVTLRCSPKSGHDTVSWYQQALGQGPQFIFQYYEEEERQRGNFPDRFSGHQFPNYSSELNVNALLLGDSALYLCASSLGTYEQYFGPGTRLTVT.

This clone was detected only once. The V call is TRBV27, the J call TRBJ2-3; D might be TRBD2 (6 bases). Germline V gene lookup returns CDR1 MNHEY and CDR2 SMNVEV (reference sequence). With 0 bases removed from V and 3 bases from J, the gap between germline ends came to 13 bases. The CDR3 has 16 residues. The CDR3 is CASSLSPGDLTDTQYF. Here the CDR3 DNA reads TGTGCCAGCAGTTTATCACCGGGAGATTTAACAGATACGCAGTATTTT.

The rearrangement joins TRBV19 to TRBJ2-1; maybe TRBD1 (6 bases). This CDR3 has 13 residues. Germline CDR1 reads LNHDA; CDR2 reads SQIVND (reference sequence). The V and J ends lost 1 base and 9 bases respectively, with 10 bases between them. This CDR3 is CASSIGQDSEQFF. In nucleotides, the CDR3 is TGTGCCAGTAGTATAGGGCAGGACAGTGAGCAGTTCTTC.

The chain links TRBV19 to TRBJ2-7; 7 bases are a match to TRBD1. CDR1 and CDR2 from the germline V gene are LNHDA and SQIVND (reference sequence). There are 14 residues in the CDR3. The V segment lost 5 bases and the J segment 2 bases; nucleotides outside the gene matches: 6. The CDR3 loop reads CASSFDRETYEQYF. The CDR3, as DNA: TGTGCCAGTAGTTTTGACAGGGAAACCTACGAGCAGTACTTC.

CDR3 DNA sequence: TGTGCCAGCAGCTTATGGCCCGCTAGCGGGAGTGGAACCTACGAGCAGTACTTC. Translating it yields CASSLWPASGSGTYEQYF. The gene calls are TRBV7-9 and TRBJ2-7; 10 bases are shared with TRBD2. J gave up 2 bases and V 2 bases, and 12 bases lay outside the gene matches. The CDR3 is 18 amino acids. Germline CDR1 reads SEHNR; CDR2 reads FQNEAQ (reference sequence).

This clone was recorded once. This rearrangement joins TRBV25-1 to TRBJ1-2; TRBD1 might be the D (5 bases). The CDR3 spans 17 residues. V lost 3 bases to trimming and J lost 4 bases, with 21 bases between them. Germline loops: CDR1 MGHDK, CDR2 SYGVNS. CDR3 nucleotide sequence: TGTGCCAGCAGTGAGCTGCTTTCAGGGTCAAGCCGCTATGGCTACACCTTC. Translated: CASSELLSGSSRYGYTF.

This sequence joins TRBV11-2 and TRBJ1-1, with 7 positions matching TRBD1. In germline, CDR1 is SGHAT, CDR2 FQNNGV. The CDR3 totals 17 residues. V lost 0 bases to trimming and J lost 4 bases; unmatched junction nucleotides: 11. CDR3 bases: TGTGCCAGCAGCTTAGATGGGGCAGGGGGGCTCGGCACTGAAGCTTTCTTT. Amino acids: CASSLDGAGGLGTEAFF. Variable domain in full (rest from reference TRBV11-2 and TRBJ1-1): EAGVAQSPRYKIIEKRQSVAFWCNPISGHATLYWYQQILGQGPKLLIQFQNNGVVDDSQLPKDRFSAERLKGVDSTLKIQPAKLEDSAVYLCASSLDGAGGLGTEAFFGQGTRLTVV.

The V gene is TRBV7-9, the J gene TRBJ1-1; tentatively, D is TRBD1 (6 bases). The CDR3 extends over 13 amino acids. V lost 3 bases and J lost 3, with 8 bases in between. The germline V gene has CDR1 SEHNR and CDR2 FQNEAQ (reference sequence). The CDR3 DNA reads TGTGCCAGCAGCTTTTACAGGGACACTGAAGCTTTCTTT. Translation gives CASSFYRDTEAFF.

The chain combines TRBV5-4 with TRBJ2-2; perhaps TRBD2 as D (5 bases). The CDR3 totals 15 residues. Trimming cost V 0 bases and J 3 bases, with 9 bases left between them. CDR1 is SGHNT, CDR2 YYREEE, per germline (reference sequence). The CDR3 DNA follows: TGTGCCAGCAGCTTGGCTCTAGCAGACACCGGGGAGCTGTTTTTT. This translates into CASSLALADTGELFF.

This chain uses TRBV18 with TRBJ1-2; 9 positions agree with TRBD1. The length of the CDR3 is 19 residues. CDR1 KGHSH and CDR2 LQKENI come from the germline V gene. V lost 0 bases and J lost 0; bases outside the gene matches: 11. The CDR3 region is CASSPPRTGASIANYGYTF. DNA for the CDR3: TGTGCCAGCTCACCACCGAGGACAGGGGCCTCAATAGCTAACTATGGCTACACCTTC.

This clone was detected a few times. CDR3 bases: TGTGCCAGCAGCTCGCTATTCCACCCCACAGATACGCAGTATTTT. This encodes CASSSLFHPTDTQYF. The V gene is TRBV7-2, the J gene TRBJ2-3, with D unclear. This CDR3 is 15 amino acids long. Looked up from germline, CDR1 is SGHTA and CDR2 is FQGNSA. V lost 4 bases, J lost 2 bases, and 13 bases lay in between.

V usage is TRBV29-1 and J usage is TRBJ1-1; D not certain. The V end was cut by 5 bases, the J end by 3 bases, with 7 bases between. Germline lookup yields CDR1 SQVTM and CDR2 ANQGSEA. This CDR3 contains 11 residues. CDR3 DNA: TGCAGCGTTTCCTTTTACACTGAAGCTTTCTTT. It translates to CSVSFYTEAFF.

V usage is TRBV6-5 and J usage is TRBJ1-5; a weak D match, TRBD1 (5 bases). Germline CDR1 MNHEY, CDR2 SVGAGI. Trimming left V 2 bases short and J 5 bases short, with 16 bases between. The CDR3 consists of 16 residues. The CDR3 spells CASSYGAGGGHQPQHF. CDR3 DNA sequence: TGTGCCAGCAGTTACGGGGCTGGGGGGGGACATCAGCCCCAGCATTTT.

The chain employs TRBV18 and TRBJ2-3, with TRBD1 as a possible D gene (6 bases). V lost 2 bases, J lost 2 bases, and 11 bases lay in between. The CDR3 contains 15 residues. CDR1 and CDR2 (germline): KGHSH, LQKENI. The CDR3 DNA follows: TGTGCCAGCTCACCAGGGCAGGGGAACACAGATACGCAGTATTTT. Protein sequence: CASSPGQGNTDTQYF.

V usage is TRBV9 and J usage is TRBJ2-3, with 8 nucleotides matching TRBD1. Germline loops: CDR1 SGDLS, CDR2 YYNGEE. The trim removed 3 bases at V and 2 bases at J, leaving 5 bases unmatched. The CDR3 sequence is 15 residues long. For the CDR3, the DNA is TGTGCCAGCAGCGGGACAGGGACAGACACAGATACGCAGTATTTT. Its protein is CASSGTGTDTDTQYF.